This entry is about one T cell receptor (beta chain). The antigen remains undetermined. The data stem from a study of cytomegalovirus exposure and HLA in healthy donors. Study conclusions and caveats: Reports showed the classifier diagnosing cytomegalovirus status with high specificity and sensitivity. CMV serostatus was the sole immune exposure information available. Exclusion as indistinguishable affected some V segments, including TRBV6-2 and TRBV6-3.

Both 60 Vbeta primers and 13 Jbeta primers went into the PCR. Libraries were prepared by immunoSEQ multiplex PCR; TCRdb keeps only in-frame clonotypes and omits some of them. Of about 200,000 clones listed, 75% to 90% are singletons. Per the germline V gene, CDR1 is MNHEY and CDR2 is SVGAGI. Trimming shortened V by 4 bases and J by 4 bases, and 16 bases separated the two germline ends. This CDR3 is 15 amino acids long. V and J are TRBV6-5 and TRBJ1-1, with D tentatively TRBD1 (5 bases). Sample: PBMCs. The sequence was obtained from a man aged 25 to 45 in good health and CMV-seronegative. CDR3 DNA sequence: TGTGCCAGCAGTTCGGGGGGGACGGCCGGCACTGAAGCTTTCTTT. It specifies CASSSGGTAGTEAFF.